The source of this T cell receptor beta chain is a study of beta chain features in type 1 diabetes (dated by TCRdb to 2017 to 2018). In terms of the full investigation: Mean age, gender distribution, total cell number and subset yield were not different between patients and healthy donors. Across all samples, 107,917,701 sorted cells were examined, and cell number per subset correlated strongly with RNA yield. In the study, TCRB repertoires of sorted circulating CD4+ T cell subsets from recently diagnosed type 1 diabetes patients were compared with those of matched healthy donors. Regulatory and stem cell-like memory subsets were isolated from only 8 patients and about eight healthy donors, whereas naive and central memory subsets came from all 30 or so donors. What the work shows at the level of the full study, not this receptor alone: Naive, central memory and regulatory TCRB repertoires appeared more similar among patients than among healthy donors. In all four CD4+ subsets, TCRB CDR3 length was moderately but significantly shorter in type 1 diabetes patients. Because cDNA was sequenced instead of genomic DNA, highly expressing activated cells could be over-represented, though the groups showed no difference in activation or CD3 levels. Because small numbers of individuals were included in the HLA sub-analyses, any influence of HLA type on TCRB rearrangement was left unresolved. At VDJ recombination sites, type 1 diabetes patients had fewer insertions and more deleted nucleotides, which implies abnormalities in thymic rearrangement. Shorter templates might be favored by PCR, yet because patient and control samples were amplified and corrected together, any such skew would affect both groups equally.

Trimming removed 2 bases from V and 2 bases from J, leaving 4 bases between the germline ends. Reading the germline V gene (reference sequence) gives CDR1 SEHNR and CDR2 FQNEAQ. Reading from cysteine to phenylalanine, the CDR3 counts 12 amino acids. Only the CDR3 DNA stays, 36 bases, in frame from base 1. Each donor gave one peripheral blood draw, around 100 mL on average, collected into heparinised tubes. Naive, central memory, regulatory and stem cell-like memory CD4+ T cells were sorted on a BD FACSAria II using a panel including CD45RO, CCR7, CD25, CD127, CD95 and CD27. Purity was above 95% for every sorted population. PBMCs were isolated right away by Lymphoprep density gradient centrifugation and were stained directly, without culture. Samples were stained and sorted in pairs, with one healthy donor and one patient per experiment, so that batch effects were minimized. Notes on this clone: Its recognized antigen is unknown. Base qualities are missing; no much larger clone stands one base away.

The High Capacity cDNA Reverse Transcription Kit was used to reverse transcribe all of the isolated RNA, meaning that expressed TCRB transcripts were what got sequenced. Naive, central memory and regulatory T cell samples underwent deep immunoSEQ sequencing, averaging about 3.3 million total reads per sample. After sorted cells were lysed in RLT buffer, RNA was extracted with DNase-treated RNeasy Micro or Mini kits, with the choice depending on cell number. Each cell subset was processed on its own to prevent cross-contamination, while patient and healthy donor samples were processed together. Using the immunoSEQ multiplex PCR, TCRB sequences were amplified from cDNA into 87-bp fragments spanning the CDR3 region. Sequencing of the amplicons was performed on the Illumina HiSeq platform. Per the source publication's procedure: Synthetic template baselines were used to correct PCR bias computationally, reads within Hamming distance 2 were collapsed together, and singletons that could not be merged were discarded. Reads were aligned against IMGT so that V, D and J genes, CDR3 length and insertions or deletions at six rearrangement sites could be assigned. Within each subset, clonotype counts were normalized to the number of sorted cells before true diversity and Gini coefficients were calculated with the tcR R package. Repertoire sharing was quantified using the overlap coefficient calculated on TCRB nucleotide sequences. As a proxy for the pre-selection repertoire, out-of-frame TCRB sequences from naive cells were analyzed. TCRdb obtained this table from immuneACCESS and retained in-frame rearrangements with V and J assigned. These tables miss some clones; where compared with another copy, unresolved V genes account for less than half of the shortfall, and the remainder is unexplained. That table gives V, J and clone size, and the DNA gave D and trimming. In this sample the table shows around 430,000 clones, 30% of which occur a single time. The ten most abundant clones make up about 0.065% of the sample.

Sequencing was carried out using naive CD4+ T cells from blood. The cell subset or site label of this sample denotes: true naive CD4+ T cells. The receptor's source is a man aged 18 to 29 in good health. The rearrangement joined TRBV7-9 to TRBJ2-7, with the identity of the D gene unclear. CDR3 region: CASSLLPYEQYF. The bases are TGTGCCAGCAGCTTACTCCCCTACGAGCAGTACTTC.